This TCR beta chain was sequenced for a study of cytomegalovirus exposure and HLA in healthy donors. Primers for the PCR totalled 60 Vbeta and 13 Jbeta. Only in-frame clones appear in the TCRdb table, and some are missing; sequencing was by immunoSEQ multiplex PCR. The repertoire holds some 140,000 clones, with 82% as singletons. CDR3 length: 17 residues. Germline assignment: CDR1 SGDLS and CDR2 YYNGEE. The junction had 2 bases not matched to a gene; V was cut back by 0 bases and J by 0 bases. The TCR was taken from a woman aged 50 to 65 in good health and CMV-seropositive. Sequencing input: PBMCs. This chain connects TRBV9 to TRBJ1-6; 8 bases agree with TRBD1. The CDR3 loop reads CASSVGTGSSYNSPLHF. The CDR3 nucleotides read TGTGCCAGCAGCGTAGGGACAGGGAGCTCCTATAATTCACCCCTCCACTTT.